The rows below give T cell receptor beta chains drawn from one sample of a study of post-analysis software for immune sequencing data. Via MiXCR, TCRdb re-called the PCR reads, giving one row per CDR3 protein. The sample lists approximately 730,000 distinct CDR3 sequences, roughly 30% occurring once. Sequencing was done on a sample of blood. The source of these receptors is a girl aged 10 to 17 with multiple sclerosis. CDR3s include the opening cysteine and the closing phenylalanine or tryptophan. The D gene is left open where the match is weak. Not all rows give a size; the values are once, few, many and, for expanded clones, a class.

d_call: TRBD1
v_call: TRBV29-1
j_call: TRBJ1-2
clone_size: NA
cdr3_aa: CSVAGTAPYGYTF
cdr3_nt: TGCAGCGTAGCGGGGACAGCACCTTATGGCTACACCTTC

d_call: TRBD2
v_call: TRBV5-1
j_call: TRBJ2-1
clone_size: NA
cdr3_aa: CASSFSSGGPYNEQFF
cdr3_nt: TGCGCCAGCAGCTTTTCTAGCGGGGGGCCCTACAATGAGCAGTTCTTC

d_call: TRBD2
v_call: TRBV11-2
j_call: TRBJ2-3
clone_size: few
cdr3_aa: CASNNPSGTRGAQYF
cdr3_nt: TGTGCCAGCAACAATCCTAGCGGGACTAGGGGAGCGCAGTATTTT

d_call: NA
v_call: TRBV28
j_call: TRBJ1-1
clone_size: NA
cdr3_aa: CASSLVGSSTEAFF
cdr3_nt: TGTGCCAGCAGTTTGGTGGGCAGCAGCACTGAAGCTTTCTTT

d_call: NA
v_call: TRBV20-1
j_call: TRBJ1-2
clone_size: few
cdr3_aa: CSARVLQDGYTF
cdr3_nt: TGCAGTGCTAGAGTGTTACAAGATGGCTACACCTTC

d_call: NA
v_call: TRBV7-9
j_call: TRBJ2-3
clone_size: NA
cdr3_aa: CASSLAERTLKVADTQYF
cdr3_nt: TGTGCCAGCAGCTTAGCCGAGAGGACCCTAAAGGTAGCAGATACGCAGTATTTT

d_call: NA
v_call: TRBV4-1
j_call: TRBJ2-1
clone_size: NA
cdr3_aa: CASSQDETREHFF
cdr3_nt: TGCGCCAGCAGCCAAGATGAAACGCGCGAGCACTTCTTC

d_call: NA
v_call: TRBV4-3
j_call: TRBJ1-2
clone_size: few
cdr3_aa: CASSQDPAVSNYGYTF
cdr3_nt: TGCGCCAGCAGCCAAGATCCGGCAGTATCTAACTATGGCTACACCTTC

d_call: NA
v_call: TRBV10-3
j_call: TRBJ2-7
clone_size: few
cdr3_aa: CAISGLQEGSGFGQYF
cdr3_nt: TGTGCCATCAGTGGCCTTCAAGAGGGGTCCGGTTTCGGGCAGTACTTC

d_call: NA
v_call: TRBV5-5
j_call: TRBJ2-4
clone_size: few
cdr3_aa: CASSLRSPIQYF
cdr3_nt: TGTGCCAGCAGCTTGAGGTCCCCAATTCAGTACTTC

d_call: NA
v_call: TRBV20-1
j_call: TRBJ1-1
clone_size: NA
cdr3_aa: CSARQVITEAFF
cdr3_nt: TGCAGTGCCCGTCAGGTCATCACTGAAGCTTTCTTT

d_call: TRBD2
v_call: TRBV20-1
j_call: TRBJ2-3
clone_size: NA
cdr3_aa: CSARPVAGAGTDTQYF
cdr3_nt: TGCAGTGCTAGGCCTGTAGCGGGAGCGGGCACAGATACGCAGTATTTT

d_call: NA
v_call: TRBV21-1
j_call: TRBJ1-1
clone_size: NA
cdr3_aa: CASSKTGAINTEAFF
cdr3_nt: TGTGCCAGCAGCAAAACGGGCGCCATTAACACTGAAGCTTTCTTT

d_call: NA
v_call: TRBV24-1
j_call: TRBJ2-3
clone_size: NA
cdr3_aa: CVTRAGQAGDTQYF
cdr3_nt: TGTGTCACCAGGGCAGGGCAGGCGGGAGATACGCAGTATTTT

d_call: NA
v_call: TRBV5-1
j_call: TRBJ2-5
clone_size: few
cdr3_aa: CASSLAIGRQETQYF
cdr3_nt: TGCGCCAGCAGCTTGGCCATCGGCAGGCAAGAGACCCAGTACTTC

d_call: NA
v_call: TRBV9
j_call: TRBJ1-2
clone_size: NA
cdr3_aa: CASSVGPGKGNTF
cdr3_nt: TGTGCCAGCAGCGTAGGACCGGGAAAGGGAAACACCTTC

d_call: NA
v_call: TRBV2
j_call: TRBJ2-7
clone_size: NA
cdr3_aa: CASSVVTYEQYF
cdr3_nt: TGTGCCAGCAGTGTCGTTACCTACGAGCAGTACTTC

d_call: NA
v_call: TRBV28
j_call: TRBJ2-3
clone_size: few
cdr3_aa: CASSGGGEVDTQYF
cdr3_nt: TGTGCCAGCAGTGGAGGGGGGGAGGTAGATACGCAGTATTTT

d_call: TRBD2
v_call: TRBV7-9
j_call: TRBJ2-1
clone_size: NA
cdr3_aa: CSSSSLSGSSYNEQFF
cdr3_nt: TGTTCCAGCAGCTCACTAAGCGGGAGCTCCTACAATGAGCAGTTCTTC

d_call: NA
v_call: TRBV7-2
j_call: TRBJ2-5
clone_size: NA
cdr3_aa: CASSLIRTPRETQYF
cdr3_nt: TGTGCCAGCAGCCTTATACGGACTCCGCGAGAGACCCAGTACTTC

d_call: NA
v_call: TRBV2
j_call: TRBJ2-7
clone_size: NA
cdr3_aa: CASIPRAVGPYEQYF
cdr3_nt: TGTGCCAGCATACCCAGGGCGGTGGGTCCCTACGAGCAGTACTTC

d_call: NA
v_call: TRBV7-8
j_call: TRBJ2-1
clone_size: NA
cdr3_aa: CASSFRGGGSGEQFF
cdr3_nt: TGTGCCAGCAGCTTCCGGGGTGGGGGAAGTGGCGAGCAGTTCTTC

d_call: TRBD2
v_call: TRBV28
j_call: TRBJ2-7
clone_size: NA
cdr3_aa: CASSAPLAGALGEQYF
cdr3_nt: TGTGCCAGCAGTGCCCCACTAGCGGGAGCTCTAGGCGAGCAGTACTTC

d_call: NA
v_call: TRBV29-1
j_call: TRBJ1-1
clone_size: few
cdr3_aa: CRVVRRRGGGTEAFF
cdr3_nt: TGCAGAGTTGTTCGAAGACGGGGCGGGGGCACTGAAGCTTTCTTT

d_call: TRBD2
v_call: TRBV18
j_call: TRBJ2-7
clone_size: NA
cdr3_aa: CASSPLGEGGEQYF
cdr3_nt: TGTGCCAGCTCACCACTGGGGGAGGGTGGCGAGCAGTACTTC

d_call: TRBD1
v_call: TRBV7-2
j_call: TRBJ2-3
clone_size: NA
cdr3_aa: CASSLIGDRTTDTQYF
cdr3_nt: TGTGCCAGCAGCTTAATTGGGGACAGAACCACAGATACGCAGTATTTT

d_call: NA
v_call: TRBV6-6
j_call: TRBJ1-1
clone_size: NA
cdr3_aa: CASNLGPGLNTEAFF
cdr3_nt: TGTGCCAGCAATCTAGGGCCAGGACTGAACACTGAAGCTTTCTTT

d_call: NA
v_call: TRBV7-9
j_call: TRBJ1-2
clone_size: few
cdr3_aa: CASSPQGDHGYTF
cdr3_nt: TGTGCCAGCAGCCCACAGGGAGATCATGGCTACACCTTC

d_call: TRBD1
v_call: TRBV7-9
j_call: TRBJ2-5
clone_size: NA
cdr3_aa: CASSPTTGGRETQYF
cdr3_nt: TGTGCCAGCAGCCCAACGACAGGGGGTCGGGAGACCCAGTACTTC

d_call: NA
v_call: TRBV6-5
j_call: TRBJ2-3
clone_size: few
cdr3_aa: CASSYSPSGLGTDTQYF
cdr3_nt: TGTGCCAGCAGTTACTCGCCCTCTGGGCTGGGGACAGATACGCAGTATTTT

d_call: TRBD2
v_call: TRBV18
j_call: TRBJ2-6
clone_size: NA
cdr3_aa: CASSPVGLAGTIPGANVLTF
cdr3_nt: TGTGCCAGCTCACCAGTGGGACTAGCGGGGACCATTCCTGGGGCCAACGTCCTGACTTTC

d_call: TRBD1
v_call: TRBV5-1
j_call: TRBJ2-7
clone_size: NA
cdr3_aa: CASSLLRGHEQYF
cdr3_nt: TGCGCCAGCAGCTTGTTGAGGGGGCACGAGCAGTACTTC

d_call: TRBD1
v_call: TRBV29-1
j_call: TRBJ1-1
clone_size: few
cdr3_aa: CSVKTGTVMNTEAFF
cdr3_nt: TGCAGCGTGAAAACCGGGACAGTCATGAACACTGAAGCTTTCTTT

d_call: NA
v_call: TRBV7-2
j_call: TRBJ1-2
clone_size: NA
cdr3_aa: CASSFPGRYGYTF
cdr3_nt: TGTGCCAGCAGCTTTCCGGGGAGGTATGGCTACACCTTC

d_call: NA
v_call: TRBV18
j_call: TRBJ1-2
clone_size: NA
cdr3_aa: CASSPSTALPGYTF
cdr3_nt: TGTGCCAGCTCACCATCGACAGCCCTGCCTGGCTACACCTTC

d_call: TRBD1
v_call: TRBV10-3
j_call: TRBJ2-1
clone_size: NA
cdr3_aa: CAISGAGGEYEQFF
cdr3_nt: TGTGCCATCAGTGGGGCAGGGGGCGAGTATGAGCAGTTCTTC

d_call: NA
v_call: TRBV12-3/TRBV12-4
j_call: TRBJ1-1
clone_size: NA
cdr3_aa: CASSSTDTVTEAFF
cdr3_nt: TGTGCCAGCAGCTCCACCGACACCGTTACAGAAGCTTTCTTT

d_call: NA
v_call: TRBV4-3
j_call: TRBJ1-2
clone_size: few
cdr3_aa: CASSHQQASYGYTF
cdr3_nt: TGCGCCAGCAGCCATCAACAGGCCTCCTATGGCTACACCTTC

d_call: TRBD1
v_call: TRBV24-1
j_call: TRBJ1-4
clone_size: few
cdr3_aa: CATSDSGGYDEKLFF
cdr3_nt: TGTGCCACCAGTGATTCAGGGGGCTACGATGAAAAACTGTTTTTT

d_call: NA
v_call: TRBV5-1
j_call: TRBJ2-5
clone_size: many
cdr3_aa: CASSQGPGAQETQYF
cdr3_nt: TGCGCCAGCAGTCAAGGCCCGGGGGCACAAGAGACCCAGTACTTC

d_call: NA
v_call: TRBV28
j_call: TRBJ1-1
clone_size: NA
cdr3_aa: CASSLSGGYDTEAFF
cdr3_nt: TGTGCCAGCAGTTTATCGGGGGGGTACGACACTGAAGCTTTCTTT

d_call: TRBD2
v_call: TRBV15
j_call: TRBJ2-3
clone_size: NA
cdr3_aa: CATSRGLAGPTDTQYF
cdr3_nt: TGTGCCACCAGCAGAGGACTAGCGGGGCCTACAGATACGCAGTATTTT

d_call: NA
v_call: TRBV29-1
j_call: TRBJ2-1
clone_size: many
cdr3_aa: CSVPPVGGQEQFF
cdr3_nt: TGCAGCGTCCCCCCGGTGGGGGGCCAAGAGCAGTTCTTC

d_call: NA
v_call: TRBV9
j_call: TRBJ2-1
clone_size: NA
cdr3_aa: CASSVEGRRSSYNGQFF
cdr3_nt: TGTGCCAGCAGCGTAGAAGGGCGCCGAAGCTCCTACAATGGGCAGTTCTTC